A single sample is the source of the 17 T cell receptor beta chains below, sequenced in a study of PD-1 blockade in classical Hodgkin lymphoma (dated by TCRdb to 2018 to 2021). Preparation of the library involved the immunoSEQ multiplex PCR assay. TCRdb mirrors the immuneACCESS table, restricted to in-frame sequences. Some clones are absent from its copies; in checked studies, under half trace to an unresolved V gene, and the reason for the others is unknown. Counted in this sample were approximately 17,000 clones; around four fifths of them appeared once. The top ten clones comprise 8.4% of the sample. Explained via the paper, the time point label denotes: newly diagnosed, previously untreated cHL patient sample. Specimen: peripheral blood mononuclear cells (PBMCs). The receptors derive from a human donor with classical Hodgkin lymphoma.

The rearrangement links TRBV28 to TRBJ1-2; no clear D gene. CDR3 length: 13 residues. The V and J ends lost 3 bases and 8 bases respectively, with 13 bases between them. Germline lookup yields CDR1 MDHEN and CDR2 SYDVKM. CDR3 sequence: CASSLIGFGGYTF. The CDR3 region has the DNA TGTGCCAGCAGTTTGATAGGGTTTGGCGGCTACACCTTC.

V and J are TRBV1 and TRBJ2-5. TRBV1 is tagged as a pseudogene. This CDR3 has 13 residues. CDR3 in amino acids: CTSSPSIQETQYF. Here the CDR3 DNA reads TGCACCAGCAGCCCCTCGATCCAAGAGACCCAGTACTTC.

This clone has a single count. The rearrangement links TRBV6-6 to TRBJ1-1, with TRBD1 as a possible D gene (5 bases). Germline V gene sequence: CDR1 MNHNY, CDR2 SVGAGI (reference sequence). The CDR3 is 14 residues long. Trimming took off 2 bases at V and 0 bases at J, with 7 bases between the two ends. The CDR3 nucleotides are TGTGCCAGCAGTTACCCGGGGGTGAACACTGAAGCTTTCTTT. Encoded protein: CASSYPGVNTEAFF.

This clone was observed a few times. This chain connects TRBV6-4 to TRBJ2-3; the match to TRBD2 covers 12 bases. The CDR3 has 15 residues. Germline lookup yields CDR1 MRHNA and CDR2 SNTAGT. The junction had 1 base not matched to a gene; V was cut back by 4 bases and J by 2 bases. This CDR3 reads CASSGLAGATDTQYF. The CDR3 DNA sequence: TGTGCCAGCAGTGGACTAGCGGGAGCCACAGATACGCAGTATTTT.

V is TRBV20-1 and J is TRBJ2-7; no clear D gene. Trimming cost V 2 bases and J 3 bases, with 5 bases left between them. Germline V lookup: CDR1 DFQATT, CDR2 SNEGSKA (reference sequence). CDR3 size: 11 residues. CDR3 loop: CSARNIYEQYF. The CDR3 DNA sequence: TGCAGTGCTAGAAATATCTACGAGCAGTACTTC.

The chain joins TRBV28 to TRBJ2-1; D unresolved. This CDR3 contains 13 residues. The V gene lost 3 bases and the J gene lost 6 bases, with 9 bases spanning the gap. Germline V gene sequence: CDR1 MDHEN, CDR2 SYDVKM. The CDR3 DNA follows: TGTGCCAGCAGTTTTAGTCCGTTCAATGAGCAGTTCTTC. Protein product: CASSFSPFNEQFF.

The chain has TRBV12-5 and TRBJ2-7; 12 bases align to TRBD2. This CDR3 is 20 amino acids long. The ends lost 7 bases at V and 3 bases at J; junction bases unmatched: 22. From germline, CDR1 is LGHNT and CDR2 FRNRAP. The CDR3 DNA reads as TGTGCTAGTGTTCGGGGAACTAGCGGGAGGTCTGTAAGGTGGATCTACGAGCAGTACTTC. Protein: CASVRGTSGRSVRWIYEQYF.

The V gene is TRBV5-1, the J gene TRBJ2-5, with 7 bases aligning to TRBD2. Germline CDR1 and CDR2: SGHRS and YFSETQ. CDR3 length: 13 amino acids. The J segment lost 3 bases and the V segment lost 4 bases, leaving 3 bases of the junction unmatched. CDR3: CASSAAGEETQYF. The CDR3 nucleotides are TGCGCCAGCAGCGCGGCGGGAGAAGAGACCCAGTACTTC.

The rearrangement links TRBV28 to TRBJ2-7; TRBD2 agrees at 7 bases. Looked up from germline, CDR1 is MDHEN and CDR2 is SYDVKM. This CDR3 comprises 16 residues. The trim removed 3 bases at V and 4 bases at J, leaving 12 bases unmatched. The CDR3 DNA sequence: TGTGCCAGCAGTTTCTCCCCCCTAGCGGATACGTACGAGCAGTACTTC. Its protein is CASSFSPLADTYEQYF.

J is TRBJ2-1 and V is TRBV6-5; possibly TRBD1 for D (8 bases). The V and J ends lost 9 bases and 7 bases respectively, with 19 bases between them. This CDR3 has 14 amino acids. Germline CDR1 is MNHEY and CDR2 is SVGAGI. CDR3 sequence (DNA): TGTGCCAGTACAGGGGGAGGGCTTAGAAATGAGCAGTTCTTC. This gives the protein CASTGGGLRNEQFF.

CDR3 coding DNA: TGTGCCAGCAGCCAAGGCATCCTTAGCGGGAAGAACACCGGGGAGCTGTTTTTT. It translates to CASSQGILSGKNTGELFF. This chain uses TRBV4-2 with TRBJ2-2; 8 nucleotides align to TRBD2. The germline gives CDR1 LGHNA, CDR2 YNFKEQ. The CDR3 contains 18 residues. Germline trimming cut 1 base from V and 1 base from J; bases unmatched to any gene: 8.

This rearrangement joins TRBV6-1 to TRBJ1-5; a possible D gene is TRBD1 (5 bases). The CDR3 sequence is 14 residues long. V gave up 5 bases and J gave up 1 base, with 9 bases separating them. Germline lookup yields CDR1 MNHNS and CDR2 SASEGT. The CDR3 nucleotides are TGTGCCAGCAGTTCCCAGGGAAGCAATCAGCCCCAGCATTTT. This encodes CASSSQGSNQPQHF.

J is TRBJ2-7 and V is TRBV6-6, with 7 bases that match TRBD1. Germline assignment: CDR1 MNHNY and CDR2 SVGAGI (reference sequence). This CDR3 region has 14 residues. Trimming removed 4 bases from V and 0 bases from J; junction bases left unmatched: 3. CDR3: CASSLDRSSYEQYF. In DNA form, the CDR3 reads TGTGCCAGCAGTTTGGACAGGAGCTCCTACGAGCAGTACTTC.

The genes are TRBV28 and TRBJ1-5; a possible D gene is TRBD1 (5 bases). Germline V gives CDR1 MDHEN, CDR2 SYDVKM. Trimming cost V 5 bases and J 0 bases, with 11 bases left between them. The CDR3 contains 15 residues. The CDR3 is CASSQGLISNQPQHF. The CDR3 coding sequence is TGTGCCAGCAGTCAGGGACTTATTAGCAATCAGCCCCAGCATTTT.

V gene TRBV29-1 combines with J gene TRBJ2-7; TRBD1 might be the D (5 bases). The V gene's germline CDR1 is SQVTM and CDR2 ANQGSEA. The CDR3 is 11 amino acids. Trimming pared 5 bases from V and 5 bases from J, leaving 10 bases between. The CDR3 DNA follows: TGCAGCGTTCAAAAAGGGGACGAGCAGTACTTC. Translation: CSVQKGDEQYF.

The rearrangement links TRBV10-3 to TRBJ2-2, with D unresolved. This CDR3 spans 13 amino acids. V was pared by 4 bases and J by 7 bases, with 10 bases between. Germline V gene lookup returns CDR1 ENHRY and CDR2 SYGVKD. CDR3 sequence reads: CAISALDGGELFF. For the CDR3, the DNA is TGTGCCATCAGTGCCCTTGACGGCGGGGAGCTGTTTTTT.

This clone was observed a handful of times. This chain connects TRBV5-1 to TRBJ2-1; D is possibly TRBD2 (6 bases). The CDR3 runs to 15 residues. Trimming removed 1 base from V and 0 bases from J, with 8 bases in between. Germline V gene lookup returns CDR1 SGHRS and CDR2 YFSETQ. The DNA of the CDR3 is TGCGCCAGCAGCTTGACCGGGAGCTCCTACAATGAGCAGTTCTTC. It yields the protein CASSLTGSSYNEQFF.